A single sample is the source of the 10 T cell receptor beta chains below, sequenced in a study of blood T cell repertoires in COVID-19. The assay was immunoSEQ multiplex PCR, and TCRdb's table has in-frame clones only and misses some. The sample consists of 650,000 to 800,000 clones, approximately 90% of them appearing once. Sequencing input: peripheral blood. These receptors were taken from a woman under 30 with acute or convalescent COVID-19.

The chain joins TRBV24-1 to TRBJ1-2; 9 bases line up with TRBD1. The trim removed 0 bases at V and 6 bases at J, leaving 7 bases unmatched. The CDR3 sequence is 16 residues long. Germline V gives CDR1 KGHDR, CDR2 SFDVKD. CDR3: CATSDLNGQGFDGYTF. In DNA form, the CDR3 reads TGTGCCACCAGTGATTTGAACGGACAGGGGTTTGATGGCTACACCTTC.

V gene TRBV29-1 combines with J gene TRBJ1-1; 9 nucleotides agree with TRBD1. The CDR3 length is 14 residues. The V gene end was trimmed by 5 bases and the J gene end by 0 bases; junction bases not matched to a gene: 4. CDR1 SQVTM and CDR2 ANQGSEA come from the germline V gene. CDR3 in amino acids: CSVPGQGLNTEAFF. The CDR3 region has the DNA TGCAGCGTTCCCGGACAGGGGTTGAACACTGAAGCTTTCTTT.

CDR3 residues: CASSLPWGVNQPQHF. The CDR3 DNA follows: TGTGCCAGCAGCTTACCCTGGGGAGTCAATCAGCCCCAGCATTTT. The chain is built from TRBV11-3 and TRBJ1-5, with D unresolved. The CDR3 is made up of 15 amino acids. V lost 2 bases and J 3 bases, leaving 11 bases between the germline ends. In germline, CDR1 is SGHNT, CDR2 YENEEA.

The chain recombines TRBV3-1 (or the pseudogene TRBV3-2) with TRBJ1-5; unclear D gene. Trimming removed 9 bases from V and 0 bases from J, with 9 bases in between. Germline lookup yields CDR1 LGHDT and CDR2 YNNKEL (reference sequence). The CDR3 contains 13 residues. The CDR3 loop reads CARAGFSNQPQHF. The CDR3 coding sequence is TGTGCCAGAGCAGGATTTAGCAATCAGCCCCAGCATTTT.

This chain uses TRBV24-1 with TRBJ2-1, with 10 bases fitting TRBD1. Germline V gene lookup returns CDR1 KGHDR and CDR2 SFDVKD. The V segment lost 3 bases and the J segment 12 bases; nucleotides outside the gene matches: 16. This CDR3 spans 17 amino acids. As DNA, the CDR3 is TGTGCCACCAGTGATGAGATGGGGGGACAGGGGATCGGTTTGCAGTTCTTC. The encoded protein is CATSDEMGGQGIGLQFF.

The rearrangement joins TRBV7-3 to TRBJ2-1; 8 bases agree with TRBD1. V lost 1 base, J lost 9 bases, and 2 bases stayed unmatched. The CDR3 runs 13 residues. Germline lookup yields CDR1 SGHTA and CDR2 FQGTGA. The CDR3 coding sequence is TGTGCCAGCAGCTTAAGACAGGGGATTGAGCAGTTCTTC. Translation gives CASSLRQGIEQFF.

The chain uses TRBV7-3 and TRBJ2-1; 9 bases line up with TRBD1. V was pared by 5 bases and J by 9 bases, with 11 bases of the junction left unmatched. Germline assignment: CDR1 SGHTA and CDR2 FQGTGA. The CDR3 is 15 residues long. The CDR3 spells CASSRPRDRVGEQFF. In DNA form, the CDR3 reads TGTGCCAGCAGCAGACCCCGGGACAGGGTAGGTGAGCAGTTCTTC.

The chain joins TRBV19 to TRBJ1-1; no reliable D call. CDR3 length equals 11 residues. V was pared by 3 bases and J by 7 bases, with 6 bases between. Germline CDR1 is LNHDA and CDR2 is SQIVND (reference sequence). Written as DNA, the CDR3 is TGTGCCAGTAGTATGGGCCATGAAGCTTTCTTT. Translating it yields CASSMGHEAFF.

The genes are TRBV11-1 and TRBJ1-1; 8 bases fit TRBD1. The length of the CDR3 is 15 residues. CDR1 and CDR2 (germline): SGHAT, FQDESV (reference sequence). After removal of 5 bases from V and 3 bases from J, the junction contained 8 bases not matched to a gene. CDR3 DNA sequence: TGTGCCAGCAGCCCTCGACAGGGGCCGGACACTGAAGCTTTCTTT. Translation: CASSPRQGPDTEAFF.

The genes are TRBV3-1 (or the pseudogene TRBV3-2) and TRBJ2-7; a possible D gene is TRBD1 (5 bases). The V gene's germline CDR1 is LGHDT and CDR2 YNNKEL (reference sequence). This CDR3 contains 16 residues. Trimming pared 0 bases from V and 0 bases from J, leaving 12 bases between. The CDR3, as DNA: TGTGCCAGCAGCCAAGATGGACAAACTCCCTCCTACGAGCAGTACTTC. Its translation is CASSQDGQTPSYEQYF.